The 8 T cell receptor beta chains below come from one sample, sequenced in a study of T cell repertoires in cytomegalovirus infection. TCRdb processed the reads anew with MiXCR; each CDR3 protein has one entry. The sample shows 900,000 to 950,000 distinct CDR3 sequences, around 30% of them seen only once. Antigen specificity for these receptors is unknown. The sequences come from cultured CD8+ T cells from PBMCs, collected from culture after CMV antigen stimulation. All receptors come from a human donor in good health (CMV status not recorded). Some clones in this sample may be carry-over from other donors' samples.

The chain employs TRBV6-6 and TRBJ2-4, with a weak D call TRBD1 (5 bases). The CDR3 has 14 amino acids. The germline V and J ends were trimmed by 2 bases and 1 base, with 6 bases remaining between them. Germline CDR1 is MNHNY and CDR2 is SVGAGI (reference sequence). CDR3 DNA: TGTGCCAGCAGTTACGGGGCGGCCAAAAACATTCAGTACTTC. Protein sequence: CASSYGAAKNIQYF.

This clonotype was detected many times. Here the CDR3 reads CASSLAGGLLGTDTQYF. CDR3 nucleotides: TGTGCCAGCAGCTTAGCAGGGGGACTGCTAGGCACAGATACGCAGTATTTT. The chain couples TRBV7-6 to TRBJ2-3, with D tentatively TRBD1 or TRBD2 (6 bases each). This CDR3 contains 17 residues. Per germline, CDR1 SGHVS and CDR2 FNYEAQ. Trimming cost V 0 bases and J 1 base, with 14 bases left between them. The whole variable domain, filled in from reference TRBV7-6 and TRBJ2-3, reads GAGVSQSPRYKVTKRGQDVALRCDPISGHVSLYWYRQALGQGPEFLTYFNYEAQQDKSGLPNDRFSAERPEGSISTLTIQRTEQRDSAMYRCASSLAGGLLGTDTQYFGPGTRLTVL.

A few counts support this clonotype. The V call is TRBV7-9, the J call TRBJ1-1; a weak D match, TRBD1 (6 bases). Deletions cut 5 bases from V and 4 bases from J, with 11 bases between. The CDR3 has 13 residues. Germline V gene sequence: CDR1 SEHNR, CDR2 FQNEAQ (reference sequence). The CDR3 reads CASSQPGATEAFF. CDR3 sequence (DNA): TGTGCCAGCAGCCAACCGGGGGCCACTGAAGCTTTCTTT. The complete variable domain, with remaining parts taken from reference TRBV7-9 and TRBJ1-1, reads DTGVSQNPRHKITKRGQNVTFRCDPISEHNRLYWYRQTLGQGPEFLTYFQNEAQLEKSRLLSDRFSAERPKGSFSTLEIQRTEQGDSAMYLCASSQPGATEAFFGQGTRLTVV.

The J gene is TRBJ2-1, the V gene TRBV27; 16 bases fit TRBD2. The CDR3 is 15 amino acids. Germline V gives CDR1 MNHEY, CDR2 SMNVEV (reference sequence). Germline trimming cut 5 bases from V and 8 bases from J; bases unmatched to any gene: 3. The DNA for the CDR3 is TGTGCCAGCAGTCAGGGACTAGCGGGGGGGTATGAGCAGTTCTTC. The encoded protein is CASSQGLAGGYEQFF.

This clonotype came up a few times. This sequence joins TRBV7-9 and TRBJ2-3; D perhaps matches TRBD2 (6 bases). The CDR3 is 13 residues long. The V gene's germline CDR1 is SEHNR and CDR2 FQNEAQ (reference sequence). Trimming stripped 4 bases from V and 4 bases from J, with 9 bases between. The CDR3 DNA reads TGTGCCAGCAGCTCAGGGACTTCAGATACGCAGTATTTT. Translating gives CASSSGTSDTQYF.

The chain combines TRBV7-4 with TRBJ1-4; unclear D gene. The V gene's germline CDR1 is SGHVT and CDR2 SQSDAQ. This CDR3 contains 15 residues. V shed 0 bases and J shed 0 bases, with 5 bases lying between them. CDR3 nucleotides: TGTGCCAGCAGCTTAGCTTTTGCAACTAATGAAAAACTGTTTTTT. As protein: CASSLAFATNEKLFF. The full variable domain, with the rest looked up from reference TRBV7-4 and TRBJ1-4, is GAGVSQSPRYKVAKRGRDVALRCDSISGHVTLYWYRQTLGQGSEVLTYSQSDAQRDKSGRPSGRFSAERPERSVSTLKIQRTEQGDSAVYLCASSLAFATNEKLFFGSGTQLSVL.

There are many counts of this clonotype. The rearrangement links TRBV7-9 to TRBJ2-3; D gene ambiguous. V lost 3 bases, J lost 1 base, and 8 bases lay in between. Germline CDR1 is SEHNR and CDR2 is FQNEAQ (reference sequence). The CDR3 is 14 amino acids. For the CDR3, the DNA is TGTGCCAGCAGCTTGGTGGGTCGCACAGATACGCAGTATTTT. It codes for CASSLVGRTDTQYF. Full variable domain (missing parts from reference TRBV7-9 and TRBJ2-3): DTGVSQNPRHKITKRGQNVTFRCDPISEHNRLYWYRQTLGQGPEFLTYFQNEAQLEKSRLLSDRFSAERPKGSFSTLEIQRTEQGDSAMYLCASSLVGRTDTQYFGPGTRLTVL.

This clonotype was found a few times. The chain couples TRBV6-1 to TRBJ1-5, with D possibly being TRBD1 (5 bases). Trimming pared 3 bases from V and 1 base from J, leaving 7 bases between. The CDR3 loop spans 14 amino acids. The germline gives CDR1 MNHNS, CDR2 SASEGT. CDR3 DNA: TGTGCCAGCAGTGAGGCAGGGAGCAATCAGCCCCAGCATTTT. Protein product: CASSEAGSNQPQHF.